This T cell receptor (beta chain) originates from a study of T cell changes during pregnancy in multiple sclerosis. Germline-derived CDR1 and CDR2 are MNHNS and SASEGT. The CDR3 extends over 15 amino acids. Trimming took 4 bases from V and 0 from J, leaving 13 bases between them. Profiling relied on immunoSEQ multiplex PCR, and the TCRdb table lists in-frame clones only, not all of them. The sample has some 60,000 clones; roughly 92% are singletons. The J gene is TRBJ2-7, the V gene TRBV6-1, with D possibly TRBD2 on 5 matching bases. The specimen comprised peripheral blood, sampled in the first trimester of pregnancy. This clonotype originated in a female donor with multiple sclerosis, enrolled in a pregnancy study. The CDR3 reads CASSVGLGSSYEQYF. CDR3 in DNA: TGTGCCAGCAGTGTCGGACTGGGGAGCTCCTACGAGCAGTACTTC.